The sequence of this T cell receptor beta chain was determined in a study of Tregs in tolerant kidney transplant recipients. Study as a whole: Recipients received nonmyeloablative bone marrow transplants from related graft donors, with transient mixed chimerism. Study results and limitations: Donor-specific Treg expansion exceeded global Treg expansion in tolerant patients, suggesting antigen drive. No direct test of biological reproducibility was done here.

CD4+CD25+CD127- Tregs, CD4+CD25- non-Tregs, CD4 and CD8 cells were sorted. Profiling relied on immunoSEQ multiplex PCR, and the TCRdb table lists in-frame clones only, not all of them. This table holds under 55,000 clones. Note on this clone: Its cognate antigen is unknown.

The source is a human donor who received a combined kidney and bone marrow transplant. The sample was CD4+ T cells from blood, taken before the transplant.

CDR3 residues: CASTGGRSGNTIYF. CDR3 DNA (partial): TGTGCCAGCACCGGCGGGAGGTCTGGAAACACC. The chain is built from TRBV6-2 or TRBV6-3 and TRBJ1-3; D remains ambiguous. The read ends 3 residues early relative to the CDR3; the germline J gene fills the gap. Germline V gives CDR1 MNHEY, CDR2 SVGEGT. V was cut by 7 bases and J by 1 base, with 11 bases left in between. CDR3 length: 14 residues.